These T cell receptor beta chains were read from a single sample in a study of blood T cell repertoires in COVID-19. The protocol was immunoSEQ multiplex PCR, while the TCRdb copy is restricted to in-frame clones and leaves out a portion. The data show 320,000 or so clones, roughly 85% seen once. Source material: PBMCs or T cells enriched from blood (not recorded which). The receptors were gathered from a woman in her twenties or thirties who had been exposed to COVID-19. Each CDR3 is given with its conserved first and last residue. D genes are given only for firm matches. Size values are once, few and many counts, or a class for expanded clones, and some rows have none.

>TRBV7-6|TRBD2|few|TRBJ2-7
TGTGCCAGCAGCTTAAGGACTAGCGGCTACGAGCAGTACTTC
CASSLRTSGYEQYF
>TRBV7-9|.|.|TRBJ2-7
TGTGCCAGCAGCTCGCAGGGTCGGACCTACGAGCAGTACTTC
CASSSQGRTYEQYF
>TRBV19|.|.|TRBJ1-5
TGTGCCAGTGCAGCAGGGATAGGGAATCAGCCCCAGCATTTT
CASAAGIGNQPQHF
>TRBV28|TRBD1|.|TRBJ1-4
TGTGCCAGCAGTCCCCCGGGACAGTTTAATGAAAAACTGTTTTTT
CASSPPGQFNEKLFF
>TRBV7-8|.|few|TRBJ1-2
TGTGCCAGCAGCTTAGTTGCAGGGGTGAACTATGGCTACACCTTC
CASSLVAGVNYGYTF
>TRBV7-2|TRBD1|.|TRBJ1-2
TGTGCCAGCAGCTTAGGCACAGGGGGCGGCTACACCTTC
CASSLGTGGGYTF
>TRBV7-9|.|.|TRBJ2-2
TGTGCCAGCAGCTTAGATGGCCAGACTCGCCCCGGGGAGCTGTTTTTT
CASSLDGQTRPGELFF
>TRBV30|.|few|TRBJ1-5
TGTGCCTGGAGTGTACACGATCAGCCCCAGCATTTT
CAWSVHDQPQHF
>TRBV6-1|.|.|TRBJ1-6
TGTGCCAGCAGTGAAGGCTACCGGGGGGCTAATTCACCCCTCCACTTT
CASSEGYRGANSPLHF
>TRBV7-8|TRBD1|.|TRBJ1-2
TGTGCTAGCAGCTTGAGACAGGGAACTAACTATGGCTACACCTTC
CASSLRQGTNYGYTF
>TRBV6-6|.|.|TRBJ2-5
TGTGCCAGCAGCTCTCAGGGCCCCGCAGGGGAGACCCAGTACTTC
CASSSQGPAGETQYF
>TRBV7-9|TRBD2|.|TRBJ2-1
TGTGCCAGCAGCCTCCGACAGCGCCAGCGGGGGGGCGAGGATGAGCAGTTCTTC
CASSLRQRQRGGEDEQFF
>TRBV5-1|TRBD2|.|TRBJ2-3
TGCGCCAGCAGCTTGCTAGCGGTGACAGATACGCAGTATTTT
CASSLLAVTDTQYF
>TRBV7-9|TRBD2|.|TRBJ2-5
TGTGCCAGCAGCTTGTACCGGGACTATATAACAGAGACCCAGTACTTC
CASSLYRDYITETQYF
>TRBV27|TRBD2|.|TRBJ2-1
TGTGCCAGCAGTACCGGGGGACTAGGAGGGGATGAGCAGTTCTTC
CASSTGGLGGDEQFF
>TRBV7-2|TRBD2|.|TRBJ2-3
TGTGCCAGCAGCTGGACTAGCTTTGGGGCAGATACGCAGTATTTT
CASSWTSFGADTQYF
>TRBV13|.|.|TRBJ1-6
TGTGCCAGCAGCTCCACTCTCCAGGCTAATTCACCCCTCCACTTT
CASSSTLQANSPLHF
>TRBV7-3|.|few|TRBJ2-3
TGTGCCAGCAGCCCTTGGACAAGAAGCACAGATACGCAGTATTTT
CASSPWTRSTDTQYF
>TRBV3-1/TRBV3-2|TRBD2|.|TRBJ2-3
TGTGCCAGCAGCCGAGCTAGCGGCCAGAACACAGATACGCAGTATTTT
CASSRASGQNTDTQYF
>TRBV27|.|.|TRBJ1-1
TGTGCCAGCAGCGTCTTAGGGAGCTCGGGCACTGAAGCTTTCTTT
CASSVLGSSGTEAFF
>TRBV7-8|.|.|TRBJ2-4
TGTGCCAGCAGCCCGGTCGAGGGCGCCCGAGCCAAAAACATTCAGTACTTC
CASSPVEGARAKNIQYF
>TRBV20-1|TRBD2|.|TRBJ2-1
TGCAGTGCTAGTACTGCGGCTAGCGGGAGGGCACGGAGCTCCTACAATGAGCAGTTCTTC
CSASTAASGRARSSYNEQFF
>TRBV7-3|.|.|TRBJ1-2
TGTGCCAGCAGCTTAACAGGGGCGAACTATGGCTACACCTTC
CASSLTGANYGYTF
>TRBV7-9|TRBD2|.|TRBJ2-2
TGTGCCAGCAGCTTGATTGCTAGCGGGGCCGGGGAGCTGTTTTTT
CASSLIASGAGELFF
>TRBV9|.|.|TRBJ1-6
TGTGCCAGCAGCGTAGCCCCTAAGAGCTCCTATAATTCACCCCTCCACTTT
CASSVAPKSSYNSPLHF
>TRBV5-4|TRBD1|once|TRBJ2-7
TGTGCCAGCAGCTGGGGACAGGGGAAGGCGGGCGAGCAGTACTTC
CASSWGQGKAGEQYF
>TRBV28|TRBD1|.|TRBJ1-2
TGTGCCAGCAAACTACAGGGGGCGGTAGGCTATGGCTACACCTTC
CASKLQGAVGYGYTF
>TRBV30|TRBD1|.|TRBJ1-5
TGTGCCTGGAGTGTACGGACAGGGAATGTCTATAGCAATCAGCCCCAGCATTTT
CAWSVRTGNVYSNQPQHF
>TRBV5-4|.|few|TRBJ1-5
TGTGCCAGCAGCTCCCAAGGGGTGGGACAGCCCCAGCATTTT
CASSSQGVGQPQHF
>TRBV2|TRBD2|.|TRBJ2-5
TGTGCCAGCAGTGAAGGGTGGGAGGGACAAGAGACCCAGTACTTC
CASSEGWEGQETQYF
>TRBV11-2|.|.|TRBJ2-2
TGTGCCAGCAGCTTTGGGGTACCTCCACGGGACGGGGAGCTGTTTTTT
CASSFGVPPRDGELFF
>TRBV2|TRBD2|.|TRBJ2-1
TGTGCCAGCGGGAGCGGGAGAATGGATAATGAGCAGTTCTTC
CASGSGRMDNEQFF
>TRBV6-6|.|.|TRBJ1-2
TGTGCCAGCAGTTACTCGATAGTATCCAACTATGGCTACACCTTC
CASSYSIVSNYGYTF
>TRBV27|TRBD1|.|TRBJ2-3
TGTGCCAGCACCCCGGGACAGGGTCGCACAGATACGCAGTATTTT
CASTPGQGRTDTQYF
>TRBV4-3|.|once|TRBJ1-2
TGCGCCAGCAGGAACAGGGAGAGCTATGGCTACACCTTC
CASRNRESYGYTF
>TRBV4-1|.|.|TRBJ1-1
TGCGCCAGCAGCCGCGGAGGGGCCATGAACACTGAAGCTTTCTTT
CASSRGGAMNTEAFF
>TRBV5-1|TRBD1|few|TRBJ1-6
TGCGCCAGCAGCTCGAAGAGGGACAGGGCGGATTCACCCCTCCACTTT
CASSSKRDRADSPLHF
>TRBV30|.|.|TRBJ2-7
TGTGCCTGGAGTAGGGATAGGGGCTACGAGCAGTACTTC
CAWSRDRGYEQYF
>TRBV4-2|TRBD2|.|TRBJ2-3
TGTGCCAGCAGCCAGGAAGGACTAGCGGGGGGCAGGTATTTT
CASSQEGLAGGRYF
>TRBV6-5|TRBD1|.|TRBJ1-1
TGTGCCAGCAGTAGATGGACAGGGGGCTCTGAAGCTTTCTTT
CASSRWTGGSEAFF
>TRBV7-9|.|.|TRBJ1-2
TGTGCCAGCACCGACTACTATGGCTACACCTTC
CASTDYYGYTF
>TRBV9|.|.|TRBJ1-2
TGTGCCAGCAGCGTAGGAGAGGGAAGAAAGACCTTC
CASSVGEGRKTF
>TRBV7-9|.|.|TRBJ2-3
TGTGCCAGCAGCTTAGACTTCGCTGGAGATACGCAGTATTTT
CASSLDFAGDTQYF
>TRBV24-1|TRBD1|.|TRBJ1-1
TGTGCCACCAGTGATTCAACGCACAGGGGCACTGAAGCTTTCTTT
CATSDSTHRGTEAFF
>TRBV21-1|.|.|TRBJ2-2
TGTGCCAGCAGCAAAGTTTGGGAGATAAACACCGGGGAGCTGTTTTTT
CASSKVWEINTGELFF
>TRBV24-1|.|.|TRBJ2-5
TGTGCCACCAGTGATAGTGGGGGCAGGGAGACCCAGTACTTC
CATSDSGGRETQYF
>TRBV19|.|once|TRBJ2-1
TGTGCCAGTAGTATGACTAACTCCTACAATGAGCAGTTCTTC
CASSMTNSYNEQFF
>TRBV10-3|TRBD2|.|TRBJ2-5
TGTGCCATCAGTGAGTCGACGGGGACTAGCGGGTGGGAGACCCAGTACTTC
CAISESTGTSGWETQYF
>TRBV5-4|.|once|TRBJ2-2
TGTGCCAGCGGAGGGGTCCTAAACACCGGGGAGCTGTTTTTT
CASGGVLNTGELFF
>TRBV7-2|.|.|TRBJ2-1
TGTGCCAGCAGCTTAGAGGGGCCTTCCTACAATGAGCAGTTCTTC
CASSLEGPSYNEQFF
>TRBV29-1|TRBD2|once|TRBJ2-7
TGCAGCGTTGCTCCTAGCGGGGGGCGATACGAGCAGTACTTC
CSVAPSGGRYEQYF
>TRBV3-1/TRBV3-2|TRBD1|.|TRBJ2-7
TGTGCCAGCAGCCAAGAAGGGACAGTCTCCTACGAGCAGTACTTC
CASSQEGTVSYEQYF
>TRBV30|TRBD1|.|TRBJ1-2
TGTGCCTGGAGTGCAGGGGGCGGCTATGGCTACACCTTC
CAWSAGGGYGYTF
>TRBV7-8|.|.|TRBJ1-6
TGTGCCAGCAGCCCTAGAATAGCGGTGATCTCCTATAATTCACCCCTCCACTTT
CASSPRIAVISYNSPLHF